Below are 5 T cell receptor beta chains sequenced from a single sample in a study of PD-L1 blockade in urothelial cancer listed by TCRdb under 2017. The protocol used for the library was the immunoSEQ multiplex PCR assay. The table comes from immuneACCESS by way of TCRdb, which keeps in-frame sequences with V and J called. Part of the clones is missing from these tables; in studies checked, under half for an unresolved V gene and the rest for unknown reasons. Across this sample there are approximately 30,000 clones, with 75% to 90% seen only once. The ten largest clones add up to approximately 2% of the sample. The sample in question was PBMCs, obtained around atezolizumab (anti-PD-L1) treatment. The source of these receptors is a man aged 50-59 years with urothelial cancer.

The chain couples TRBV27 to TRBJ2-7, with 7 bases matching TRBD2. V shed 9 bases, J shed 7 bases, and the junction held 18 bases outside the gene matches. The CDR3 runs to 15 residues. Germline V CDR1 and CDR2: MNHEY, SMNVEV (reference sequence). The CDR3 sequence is CASRLDSSGLGEQYF. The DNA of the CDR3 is TGTGCCAGTCGCCTAGATTCTAGCGGCCTGGGAGAGCAGTACTTC.

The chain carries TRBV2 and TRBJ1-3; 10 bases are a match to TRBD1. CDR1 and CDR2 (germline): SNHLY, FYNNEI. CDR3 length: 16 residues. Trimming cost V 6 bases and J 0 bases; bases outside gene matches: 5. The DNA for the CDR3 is TGTGCCAGCAGGCCGGGACAGGGGAACTCTGGAAACACCATATATTTT. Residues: CASRPGQGNSGNTIYF.

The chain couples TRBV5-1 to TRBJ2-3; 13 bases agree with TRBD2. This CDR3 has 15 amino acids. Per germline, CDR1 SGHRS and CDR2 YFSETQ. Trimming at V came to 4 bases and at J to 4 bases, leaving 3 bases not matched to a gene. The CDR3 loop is CASSKTSGRPDTQYF. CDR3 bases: TGCGCCAGCAGCAAGACTAGCGGGAGGCCAGATACGCAGTATTTT.

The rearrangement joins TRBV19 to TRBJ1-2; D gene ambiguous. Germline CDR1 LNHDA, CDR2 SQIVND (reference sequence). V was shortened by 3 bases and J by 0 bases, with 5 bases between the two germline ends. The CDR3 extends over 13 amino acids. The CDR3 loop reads CASSISANYGYTF. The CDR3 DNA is TGTGCCAGTAGTATTTCAGCTAACTATGGCTACACCTTC.

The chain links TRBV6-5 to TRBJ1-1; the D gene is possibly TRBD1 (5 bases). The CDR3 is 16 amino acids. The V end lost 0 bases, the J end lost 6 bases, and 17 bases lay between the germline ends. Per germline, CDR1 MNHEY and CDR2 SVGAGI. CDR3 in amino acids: CASSYSMGGIPAEAFF. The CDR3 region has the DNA TGTGCCAGCAGTTACTCGATGGGGGGGATCCCAGCTGAAGCTTTCTTT.